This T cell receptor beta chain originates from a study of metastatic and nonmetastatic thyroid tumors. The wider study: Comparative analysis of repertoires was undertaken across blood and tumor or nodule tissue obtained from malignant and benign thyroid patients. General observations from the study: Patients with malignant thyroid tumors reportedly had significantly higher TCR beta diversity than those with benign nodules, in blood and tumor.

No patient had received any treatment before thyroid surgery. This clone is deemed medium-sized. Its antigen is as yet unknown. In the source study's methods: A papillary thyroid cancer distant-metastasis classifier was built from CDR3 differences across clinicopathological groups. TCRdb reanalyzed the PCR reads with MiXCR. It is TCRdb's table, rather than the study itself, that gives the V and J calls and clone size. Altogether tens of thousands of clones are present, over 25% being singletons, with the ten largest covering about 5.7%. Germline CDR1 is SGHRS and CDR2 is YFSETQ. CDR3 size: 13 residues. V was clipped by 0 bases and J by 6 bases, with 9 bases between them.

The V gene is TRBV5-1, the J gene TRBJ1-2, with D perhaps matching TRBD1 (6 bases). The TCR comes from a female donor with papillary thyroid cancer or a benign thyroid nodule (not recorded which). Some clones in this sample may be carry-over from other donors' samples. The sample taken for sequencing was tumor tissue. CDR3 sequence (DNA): TGCGCCAGCAGCTTGGCCGAGGGGGATGGCTACACCTTC. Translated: CASSLAEGDGYTF.